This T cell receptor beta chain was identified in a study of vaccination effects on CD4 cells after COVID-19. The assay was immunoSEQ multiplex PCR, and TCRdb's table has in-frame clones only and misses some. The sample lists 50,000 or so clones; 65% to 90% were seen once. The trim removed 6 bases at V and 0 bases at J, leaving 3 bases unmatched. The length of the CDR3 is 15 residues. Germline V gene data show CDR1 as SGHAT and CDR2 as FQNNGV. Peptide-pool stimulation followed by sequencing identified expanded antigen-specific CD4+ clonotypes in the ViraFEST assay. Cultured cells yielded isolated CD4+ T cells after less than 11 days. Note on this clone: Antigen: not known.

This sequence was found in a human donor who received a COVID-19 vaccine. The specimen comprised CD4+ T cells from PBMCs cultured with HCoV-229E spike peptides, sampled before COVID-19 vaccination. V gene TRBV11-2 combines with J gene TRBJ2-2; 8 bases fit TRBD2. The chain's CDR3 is CASRTSGANTGELFF. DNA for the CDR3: TGTGCCAGCAGAACTAGCGGAGCGAACACCGGGGAGCTGTTTTTT. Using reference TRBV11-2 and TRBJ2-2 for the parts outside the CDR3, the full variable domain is EAGVAQSPRYKIIEKRQSVAFWCNPISGHATLYWYQQILGQGPKLLIQFQNNGVVDDSQLPKDRFSAERLKGVDSTLKIQPAKLEDSAVYLCASRTSGANTGELFFGEGSRLTVL.